The rows below give T cell receptor beta chains drawn from one sample of a study of OX40 agonist ivuxolimab in advanced cancers. TCRdb keeps only in-frame clones here, not all; method: immunoSEQ multiplex PCR. The table lists 70,000 to 90,000 clones, 86% of them singletons, with nearly 8% in the top ten. This sample comprised CD4+ or CD8+ T cells sorted from blood, obtained in a trial of the OX40 agonist ivuxolimab. The receptor source for this set is an adult with an advanced solid tumor such as melanoma, head and neck, liver or kidney cancer. Both conserved end residues are part of each CDR3. Each record gives: D gene, J gene, clone size, V gene, CDR3 protein, CDR3 DNA. D genes are given only for firm matches. The size of a clone is reported for some rows only, either as once, few or many, or as a class for expanded clones.

-	TRBJ2-7	-	TRBV18	CASSPIQGGGSGAYEQYF	TGTGCCAGCTCACCCATTCAGGGGGGAGGGAGTGGAGCCTACGAGCAGTACTTC
-	TRBJ2-2	-	TRBV7-3	CASSSPGPQGGELFF	TGTGCCAGCAGCTCACCCGGACCCCAAGGTGGGGAGCTGTTTTTT
TRBD1	TRBJ1-1	-	TRBV27	CASSKLNRGLTEAFF	TGTGCCAGCAGTAAACTAAACAGGGGGCTAACTGAAGCTTTCTTT
-	TRBJ2-1	-	TRBV6-5	CASRGRNNEQFF	TGTGCCAGCAGGGGCCGAAACAATGAGCAGTTCTTC
-	TRBJ1-2	-	TRBV2	CASSEVGVPSNYGYTF	TGTGCCAGCAGTGAAGTCGGGGTTCCGTCTAACTATGGCTACACCTTC
-	TRBJ2-1	-	TRBV7-6	CASSLKGEQFF	TGTGCCAGCAGCTTAAAAGGCGAGCAGTTCTTC
-	TRBJ2-5	-	TRBV6-5	CASSDQGAETQYF	TGTGCCAGCAGTGATCAGGGAGCGGAGACCCAGTACTTC
TRBD1	TRBJ2-1	-	TRBV29-1	CSVILGTGKFF	TGCAGCGTTATATTAGGGACAGGGAAGTTCTTC
-	TRBJ1-2	-	TRBV7-2	CASSLAPGYGYTF	TGTGCCAGCAGCTTAGCTCCGGGCTATGGCTACACCTTC
TRBD2	TRBJ2-2	-	TRBV19	CASTSRLAGGTGELFF	TGTGCCAGTACCTCCCGACTAGCGGGGGGGACCGGGGAGCTGTTTTTT
-	TRBJ1-1	-	TRBV7-2	CASSSYRAQGAFF	TGTGCCAGCAGTTCTTATCGGGCGCAGGGGGCTTTCTTT
-	TRBJ1-6	-	TRBV6-6	CASSYGGTYSPLHF	TGTGCCAGCAGTTACGGCGGGACCTATTCACCCCTCCACTTT
-	TRBJ1-2	-	TRBV6-6	CASSLGRASYGYTF	TGTGCCAGCAGCCTGGGAAGGGCGTCCTATGGCTACACCTTC
-	TRBJ1-6	-	TRBV5-6	CASSLQGVNSPLHF	TGTGCCAGCAGCTTGCAAGGGGTTAATTCACCCCTCCACTTT
TRBD1	TRBJ1-5	-	TRBV18	CASSPDRGGNQPQHF	TGTGCCAGCTCACCAGACAGGGGAGGCAATCAGCCCCAGCATTTT
-	TRBJ1-2	-	TRBV30	CAWRLNQCGYTF	TGTGCCTGGAGGTTAAATCAGTGTGGCTACACCTTC
TRBD2	TRBJ2-1	few	TRBV7-3	CASSLRLAAYNEQFF	TGTGCCAGCAGCTTAAGGCTAGCGGCCTACAATGAGCAGTTCTTC
-	TRBJ2-7	-	TRBV14	CASSQYSLSYEQYF	TGTGCCAGCAGCCAGTACAGTTTATCCTACGAGCAGTACTTC
-	TRBJ1-4	-	TRBV19	CASSKLQGGEEKLFF	TGTGCCAGTAGTAAACTACAGGGAGGTGAGGAAAAACTGTTTTTT
-	TRBJ2-1	few	TRBV7-9	CASRRGQDSYNEQFF	TGTGCCAGCAGAAGAGGACAAGACTCCTACAATGAGCAGTTCTTC
TRBD1	TRBJ1-5	-	TRBV5-6	CASSRTDRARNQPQHF	TGTGCCAGCAGCAGGACTGACAGGGCTCGCAATCAGCCCCAGCATTTT
-	TRBJ2-1	once	TRBV2	CASRTDYNEQFF	TGTGCCAGCAGGACAGACTACAATGAGCAGTTCTTC
-	TRBJ1-5	-	TRBV6-6	CASSYSHSNQPQHF	TGTGCCAGCAGTTACTCCCATAGCAATCAGCCCCAGCATTTT
-	TRBJ2-7	-	TRBV6-5	CASSHRQGRVEQYF	TGTGCCAGCAGTCATAGACAGGGGAGGGTCGAGCAGTACTTC
TRBD2	TRBJ2-2	-	TRBV2	CASTGLAGSTGELFF	TGTGCCAGCACCGGACTAGCGGGTAGTACCGGGGAGCTGTTTTTT
TRBD1	TRBJ1-1	-	TRBV28	CASHPGGALEAFF	TGTGCCAGTCATCCAGGGGGCGCCCTTGAAGCTTTCTTT
-	TRBJ2-1	-	TRBV7-3	CASSPDGGNEQFF	TGTGCCAGCAGCCCGGACGGTGGAAATGAGCAGTTCTTC
-	TRBJ1-5	-	TRBV5-4	CASSFPTEDSNQPQHF	TGTGCCAGCAGCTTCCCTACCGAAGATAGCAATCAGCCCCAGCATTTT
-	TRBJ2-3	few	TRBV5-6	CASIYSGHTDTQYF	TGTGCCAGCATTTATTCGGGGCACACAGATACGCAGTATTTT
-	TRBJ1-5	-	TRBV6-4	CASSLDLNQPQHF	TGTGCCAGCAGTCTCGACCTCAATCAGCCCCAGCATTTT
-	TRBJ2-2	-	TRBV5-4	CASSLAGTDTGELFF	TGTGCCAGCAGCTTGGCGGGGACGGACACCGGGGAGCTGTTTTTT
-	TRBJ1-2	-	TRBV11-1	CASSLKGYGYTF	TGTGCCAGCAGCTTAAAGGGTTATGGCTACACCTTC
TRBD2	TRBJ2-7	-	TRBV7-6	CASSPTSGGSEQYF	TGTGCCAGCAGCCCGACTAGCGGGGGTTCCGAGCAGTACTTC
-	TRBJ1-1	-	TRBV6-6	CASSDPGRTEAFF	TGTGCCAGCAGCGACCCGGGTCGCACTGAAGCTTTCTTT
-	TRBJ1-1	-	TRBV10-1	CASKGELNTEAFF	TGCGCCAGCAAAGGGGAGTTGAATACTGAAGCTTTCTTT
TRBD1	TRBJ1-1	-	TRBV7-2	CASSEEGAVGTEAFF	TGTGCCAGCAGCGAAGAGGGGGCGGTAGGCACTGAAGCTTTCTTT
-	TRBJ2-5	-	TRBV7-3	CASSLGWAGKETQYF	TGTGCCAGCAGCCTAGGGTGGGCAGGAAAAGAGACCCAGTACTTC
TRBD1	TRBJ1-2	-	TRBV5-1	CASSPGDRTIYGYTF	TGCGCCAGCAGCCCGGGGGACAGGACAATCTATGGCTACACCTTC
-	TRBJ1-5	-	TRBV18	CASSPGGTGFQPQHF	TGTGCCAGCTCACCAGGAGGGACGGGTTTTCAGCCCCAGCATTTT
-	TRBJ2-2	-	TRBV27	CASSLVNSNTGELFF	TGTGCCAGCAGTTTAGTAAACAGCAACACCGGGGAGCTGTTTTTT
-	TRBJ2-2	-	TRBV19	CASTQYTGELFF	TGTGCCAGTACCCAGTACACCGGGGAGCTGTTTTTT